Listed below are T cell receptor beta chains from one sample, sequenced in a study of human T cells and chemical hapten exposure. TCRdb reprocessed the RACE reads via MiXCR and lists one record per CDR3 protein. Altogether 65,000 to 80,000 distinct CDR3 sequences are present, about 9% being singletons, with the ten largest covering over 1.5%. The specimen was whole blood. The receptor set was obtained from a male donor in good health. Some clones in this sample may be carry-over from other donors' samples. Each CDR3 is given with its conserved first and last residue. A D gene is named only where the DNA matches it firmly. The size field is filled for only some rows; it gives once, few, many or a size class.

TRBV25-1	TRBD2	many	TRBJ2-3	TGTGCCAACCAGGCGGGAGGGCCGGGGTCAGATACGCAGTATTTT	CANQAGGPGSDTQYF
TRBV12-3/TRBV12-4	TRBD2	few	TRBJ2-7	TGTGCCAGCACCCATAGCGGGGGTGGCGAGCAGTACTTC	CASTHSGGGEQYF
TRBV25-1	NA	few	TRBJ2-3	TGTGCCAGCAGTGAATCAGACGGACGCACAGATACGCAGTATTTT	CASSESDGRTDTQYF
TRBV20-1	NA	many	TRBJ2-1	TGCAGTGCTAGACCCCCCGGGTCCCACAATGAGCAGTTCTTC	CSARPPGSHNEQFF
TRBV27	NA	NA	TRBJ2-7	TGTGCCAGCAGTAAGGGCGACCGCTACTACGAGCAGTACTTC	CASSKGDRYYEQYF
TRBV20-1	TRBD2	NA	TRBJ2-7	TGCAGTGCTGGAGGGAACGGGGGGAACGAGCAGTACTTC	CSAGGNGGNEQYF
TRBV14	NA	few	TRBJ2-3	TGTGCCAGCAGCCACACAACCACAGATACGCAGTATTTT	CASSHTTTDTQYF
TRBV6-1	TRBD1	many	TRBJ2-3	TGTGCCAGCAGTGAAGGTCCCGGAGGACAGGGCACAGATACGCAGTATTTT	CASSEGPGGQGTDTQYF
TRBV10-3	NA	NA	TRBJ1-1	TGTGCCACTAAAGGGGGCACTGAAGCTTTCTTT	CATKGGTEAFF
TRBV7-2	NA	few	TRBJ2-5	TGTGCCAGCAGCGCCCGGGACTTCCAAGAGACCCAGTACTTC	CASSARDFQETQYF
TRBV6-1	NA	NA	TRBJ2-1	TGTGCCAGCAGTGAATGGTACAATGAGCAGTTCTTC	CASSEWYNEQFF
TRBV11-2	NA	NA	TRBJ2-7	TGTGCCAGCAGCCTAAGCTCTGGGTCCCGCGAGCAGTACTTC	CASSLSSGSREQYF
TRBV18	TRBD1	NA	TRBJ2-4	TGTGCCAGCTCCCCGAGGACAGGGGTAGCCAAAAACATTCAGTACTTC	CASSPRTGVAKNIQYF
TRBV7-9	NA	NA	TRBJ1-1	TGTGCCAGCAGCCCCCACGTCTTGAACACTGAAGCTTTCTTT	CASSPHVLNTEAFF
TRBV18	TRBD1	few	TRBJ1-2	TGTGCCAGCTCACCACCTTCCAGGGGGAACTATGGCTACACCTTC	CASSPPSRGNYGYTF
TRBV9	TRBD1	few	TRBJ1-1	TGTGCCAGCAGCGTAGAAGGGGGCGGCACTGAAGCTTTCTTT	CASSVEGGGTEAFF
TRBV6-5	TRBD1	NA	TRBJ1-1	TGTGCCAGCAGTTCTCAGGGGGTGACAACTGAAGCTTTCTTT	CASSSQGVTTEAFF
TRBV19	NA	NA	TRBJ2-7	TGTGCCAGTAGTATCTCAGGTCCGTACGAGCAGTACTTC	CASSISGPYEQYF
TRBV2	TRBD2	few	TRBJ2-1	TGTGCCAGCAGAGGGTCTAGCGGGAGTCACAATGAGCAGTTCTTC	CASRGSSGSHNEQFF
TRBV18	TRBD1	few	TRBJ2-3	TGTGCCAGCTCGCGCTACAGGGGTGCAGATACGCAGTATTTT	CASSRYRGADTQYF
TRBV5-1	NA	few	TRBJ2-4	TGCGCCAGCAGCTTGGGCCTCCTGACTGGGGCCGTAGCCAAAAACATTCAGTACTTC	CASSLGLLTGAVAKNIQYF
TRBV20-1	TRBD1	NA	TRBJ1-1	TGCAGTGCTAAGTCGGGACAGGGGGCCGGCAGACAATTTAACACTGAAGCTTTCTTT	CSAKSGQGAGRQFNTEAFF
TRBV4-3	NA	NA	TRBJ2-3	TGCGCCAGCAGCCAAGATCCGCGGGGCGGGGCAGATACGCAGTATTTT	CASSQDPRGGADTQYF
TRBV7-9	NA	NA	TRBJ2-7	TGTGCCAGCAGCGCCTCGACGGGAGTCGCCGAGCAGTACTTC	CASSASTGVAEQYF
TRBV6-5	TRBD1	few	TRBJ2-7	TGTGCCAGCAGTTACGGTGGACAGGGCGTCTACGAGCAGTACTTC	CASSYGGQGVYEQYF
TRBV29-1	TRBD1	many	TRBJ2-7	TGCAGCGTGCCCGGGACAGGAGTCTACGAGCAGTACTTC	CSVPGTGVYEQYF
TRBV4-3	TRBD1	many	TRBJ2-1	TGCGCCAGCAGCCCGAACAGGGGAGCCTACAATGAGCAGTTCTTC	CASSPNRGAYNEQFF
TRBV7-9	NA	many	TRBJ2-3	TGTGCCAGCAGCTTCGGGGATACGCAGTATTTT	CASSFGDTQYF
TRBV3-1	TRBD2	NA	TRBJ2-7	TGTGCCAGCAGCCACCCCGCGGGAGGCTCCTCCTACGAGCAGTACTTC	CASSHPAGGSSYEQYF
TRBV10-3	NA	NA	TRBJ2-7	TGTGCCATCAGTGAAGCGGAGAACTACGAGCAGTACTTC	CAISEAENYEQYF
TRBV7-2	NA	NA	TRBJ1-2	TGTGCCAGCAGCTTATGGGGTGGGGGAGGCGCTAACTATGGCTACACCTTC	CASSLWGGGGANYGYTF
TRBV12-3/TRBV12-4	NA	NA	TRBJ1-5	TGTGCCAGCAGGGACGCCCGGAGCAATCAGCCCCAGCATTTT	CASRDARSNQPQHF
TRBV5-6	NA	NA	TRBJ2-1	TGTGCCAGCAGCTTGGGGAGGGCCGCCTACAATGAGCAGTTCTTC	CASSLGRAAYNEQFF
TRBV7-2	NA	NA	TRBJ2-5	TGTGCCAGCAGCTTAATCCCGGAGACCCAGTACTTC	CASSLIPETQYF
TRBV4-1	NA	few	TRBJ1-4	TGCGCCAGCAGCCAAGAAAAGGGTGCAACTAATGAAAAACTGTTTTTT	CASSQEKGATNEKLFF
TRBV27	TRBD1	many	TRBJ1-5	TGTGCCAGCAGTTTAACAACAGGGGTCGGGCAGCCCCAGCATTTT	CASSLTTGVGQPQHF
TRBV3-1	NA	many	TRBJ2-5	TGTGCCAGCAGCCAAGGATTCGGGCCGTTCCAAGAGACCCAGTACTTC	CASSQGFGPFQETQYF
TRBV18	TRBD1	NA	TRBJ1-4	TGTGCCAGCTCACCGCGACAGGGCGAGGAAAAACTGTTTTTT	CASSPRQGEEKLFF
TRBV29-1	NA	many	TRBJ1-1	TGCAGCGTTGAATATTCTGGGTACATGAACACTGAAGCTTTCTTT	CSVEYSGYMNTEAFF
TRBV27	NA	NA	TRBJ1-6	TGTGCCAGCAGTTTATCGGGGAGCGATAATTCACCCCTCCACTTT	CASSLSGSDNSPLHF
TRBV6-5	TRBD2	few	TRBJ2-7	TGTGCCAGCAGTTACTGGGGGGGCGAGCAGTACTTC	CASSYWGGEQYF
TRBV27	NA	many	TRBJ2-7	TGTGCCAGCAGTTTAGAGGAAGGGGTCCTACCCTACGAGCAGTACTTC	CASSLEEGVLPYEQYF
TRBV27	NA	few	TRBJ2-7	TGTGCCAGCAGTTTTATCCGGAACTCCTACGAGCAGTACTTC	CASSFIRNSYEQYF
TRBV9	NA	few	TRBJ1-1	TGTGCCAGCAGCGTAGGACCGATTACACGACCAAGCACTGAAGCTTTCTTT	CASSVGPITRPSTEAFF
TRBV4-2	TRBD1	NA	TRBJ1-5	TGTGCCAGCAGCCAAGGTGCGACAGGGGATAGCAATCAGCCCCAGCATTTT	CASSQGATGDSNQPQHF
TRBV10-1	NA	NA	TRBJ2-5	TGCGCCAGCAGTGGAACGAGGGGGCAAGAGACCCAGTACTTC	CASSGTRGQETQYF
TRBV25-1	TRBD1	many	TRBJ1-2	TGTGCCAGCAGTGACCAATCGGGACAGGGGGTCGGCTATGGCTACACCTTC	CASSDQSGQGVGYGYTF
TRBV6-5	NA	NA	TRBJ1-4	TGTGCCAGCAGTTACTGGGGGGAGGGGACTAATGAAAAACTGTTTTTT	CASSYWGEGTNEKLFF
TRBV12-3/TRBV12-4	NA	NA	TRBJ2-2	TGTGCCAGCAGTTTATCTTTCGGGGAGCTGTTTTTT	CASSLSFGELFF
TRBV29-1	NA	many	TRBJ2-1	TGCAGCGTGGATCTCAATGAGCAGTTCTTC	CSVDLNEQFF
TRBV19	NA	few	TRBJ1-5	TGTGCCAGTAGTCCCGACAACAATCAGCCCCAGCATTTT	CASSPDNNQPQHF
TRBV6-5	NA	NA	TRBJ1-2	TGTGCCAGCAGTTACTCCCAGAATGGGGGCTATGGCTACACCTTC	CASSYSQNGGYGYTF
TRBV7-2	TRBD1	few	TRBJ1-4	TGTGCCAGCAGCCGCGACAGGGTTGAAAAACTGTTTTTT	CASSRDRVEKLFF
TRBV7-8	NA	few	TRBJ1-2	TGTGCCAGCAGCTCCGGGCCTTATGGCTACACCTTC	CASSSGPYGYTF